The present entry profiles one T cell receptor beta chain with its context. The sample comes from a study of cytomegalovirus exposure and HLA in healthy donors. There are 15 residues in the CDR3. J lost 4 bases, V lost 7 bases, and 12 bases had no gene match. The germline V gene has CDR1 LNHDA and CDR2 SQIVND (reference sequence). PCR used 60 Vbeta primers and 13 Jbeta primers. Only in-frame clones appear in the TCRdb table, and some are missing; sequencing was by immunoSEQ multiplex PCR. The sample holds about 170,000 clones; 80% to 90% are singletons and the top ten take 0.7% to 0.95%. The clonotype comes from a woman aged 18-35 years in good health and CMV-seronegative. Sequenced sample: PBMCs. The V call is TRBV19, the J call TRBJ1-1; 7 nucleotides align to TRBD1. DNA of the CDR3: TGTGCCAGTAAGAACGTCTTACAGGGGACCACTGAAGCTTTCTTT. Amino acid sequence: CASKNVLQGTTEAFF.